This record covers a single TCR beta chain. Its antigen is currently unknown. Other autoimmune diseases, uncontrolled infections, pregnancy and lactation each led to patient exclusion. This entry comes from a study of Graves' ophthalmopathy and Graves' hyperthyroidism. Study-wide points: Both a roughly 68% sensitivity and an approximately 72% specificity characterized the model's predictions of ophthalmopathy progression. Blood also held most thyroid clonotypes expanded above 0.001 frequency.

RNA transcripts yielded amplified TCR beta CDR3 regions. HTBI primers were employed in first-round RT-PCR, then a second-round multiplex PCR followed. TCRdb called the multiplex PCR reads again in MiXCR, with one record for every CDR3 protein. The sample has 900,000 to 1,200,000 distinct CDR3 sequences, about 36% seen once. This TCR was sampled from an adult man with Graves' hyperthyroidism. Sequenced: peripheral blood or thyroid tissue (not recorded which).

CDR3 nucleotide sequence: TGTGCCAGCAGCCCAAGGGTCCGTTACACTGAAGCTTTCTTT. Translation gives CASSPRVRYTEAFF. The genes are TRBV9 and TRBJ1-1; D is unclear. Germline V gives CDR1 SGDLS, CDR2 YYNGEE. V was shortened by 4 bases and J by 3 bases, with 13 bases between the two germline ends. The CDR3 is 14 amino acids.